Here is one TCR beta chain with its context. Its specificity is not known. Sequencing was preceded by expansion of antigen-specific CD4+ T cells with viral peptide pools in the ViraFEST assay. Researchers isolated CD4+ T cells once approximately eleven days of culture had elapsed. This individual contracted SARS-CoV-2 between March and December 2020, as verified by PCR. The data are from a study of vaccination effects on CD4 cells after COVID-19. Sequencing used immunoSEQ multiplex PCR; TCRdb keeps in-frame clones, though not all of them. The repertoire holds 42,000 or so clones, with 75% as singletons. Germline CDR1 MGHRA, CDR2 YSYEKL. V was cut by 4 bases and J by 0 bases, with 18 bases left in between. This CDR3 comprises 18 residues.

Specimen: CD4+ T cells from PBMCs cultured with a peptide pool, collected before COVID-19 vaccination. The sequence derives from a human donor who had a prior SARS-CoV-2 infection. This chain connects TRBV4-1 to TRBJ1-4; D is unresolved. The CDR3: CASSLRSLGLTTNEKLFF. The CDR3 DNA reads TGCGCCAGCAGCCTCCGGTCCCTTGGACTTACAACTAATGAAAAACTGTTTTTT.